Detailed here is one TCR beta chain. The sample is drawn from a study of T-cell reconstitution after alpha-beta-depleted transplantation in children. TCRbeta library preparation incorporated unique molecular identifiers. MiXCR, applied by TCRdb to the PCR reads, yields one record per CDR3 protein. This table holds hundreds of thousands of distinct CDR3 sequences, approximately 32% found once. The CDR3 contains 13 residues. V lost 3 bases and J lost 6, with 12 bases in between. CDR1 is SQVTM, CDR2 ANQGSEA, per germline. The sequence was obtained from a human donor who donated a stem cell graft to a child with aplastic anemia. This material consisted of PBMCs from the stem cell graft donor, taken from the stem cell graft. This chain connects TRBV29-1 to TRBJ2-1, with D maybe TRBD1 (6 bases). Here the CDR3 DNA reads TGCAGCGTTGATTGGGACATCGGCAATGAGCAGTTCTTC. Translation: CSVDWDIGNEQFF.